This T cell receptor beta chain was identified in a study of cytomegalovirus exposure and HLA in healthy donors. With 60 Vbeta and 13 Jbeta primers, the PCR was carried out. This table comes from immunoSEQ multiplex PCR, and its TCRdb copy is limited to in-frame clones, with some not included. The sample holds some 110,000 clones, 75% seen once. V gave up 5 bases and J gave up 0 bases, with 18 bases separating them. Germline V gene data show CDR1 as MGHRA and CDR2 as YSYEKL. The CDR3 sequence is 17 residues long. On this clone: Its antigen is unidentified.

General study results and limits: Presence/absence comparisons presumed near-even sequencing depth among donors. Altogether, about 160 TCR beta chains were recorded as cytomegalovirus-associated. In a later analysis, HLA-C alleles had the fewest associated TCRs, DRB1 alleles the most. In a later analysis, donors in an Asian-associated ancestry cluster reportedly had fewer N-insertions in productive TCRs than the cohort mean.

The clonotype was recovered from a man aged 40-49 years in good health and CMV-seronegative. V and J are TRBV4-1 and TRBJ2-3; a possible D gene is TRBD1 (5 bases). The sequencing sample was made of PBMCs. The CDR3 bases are TGCGCCAGCAGCACCAAACCAAGACAGCCGAGCACAGATACGCAGTATTTT. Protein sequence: CASSTKPRQPSTDTQYF.